What follows describes a single TCR beta chain. Trimming took off 2 bases at V and 8 bases at J, with 15 bases between the two ends. Germline CDR1 and CDR2: MGHRA and YSYEKL. The CDR3 runs to 15 residues. Time point described: blood at routine non-recurrence follow-up after resection. Tumor, nontumor lung or frozen PBMC supplied whole RNA, sequenced without sorting. This record belongs to a study of spatial heterogeneity in lung cancer. As for the study in general: Available follow-up PBMC samples were sequenced, at a median of approximately 2 years post-resection.

Each TCR cDNA molecule bore a unique molecular identifier. MiXCR was run by TCRdb on the 5' RACE reads, yielding one entry per CDR3 protein. The profile shows about 120,000 distinct CDR3 sequences, over 9% of them singletons. The specimen comprised PBMCs, sampled at follow-up. The chain is built from TRBV4-1 and TRBJ1-4, with a tentative D call TRBD1 (5 bases). This TCR derives from a male donor with early-stage non-small cell lung cancer. Here the CDR3 reads CASSQPGTLLEKLFF. CDR3 nucleotides: TGCGCCAGCAGCCAACCGGGGACGCTTTTAGAAAAACTGTTTTTT.